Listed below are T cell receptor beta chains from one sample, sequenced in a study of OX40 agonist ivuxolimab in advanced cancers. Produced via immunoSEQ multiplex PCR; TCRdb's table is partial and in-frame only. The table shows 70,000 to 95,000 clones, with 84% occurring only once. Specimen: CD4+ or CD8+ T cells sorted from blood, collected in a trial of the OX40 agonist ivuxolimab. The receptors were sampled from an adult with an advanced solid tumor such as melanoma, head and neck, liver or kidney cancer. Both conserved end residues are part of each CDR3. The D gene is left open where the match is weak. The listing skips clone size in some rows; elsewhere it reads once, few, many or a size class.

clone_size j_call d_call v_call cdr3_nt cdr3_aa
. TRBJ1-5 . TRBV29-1 TGCAGCGTTGTTCCCCCCTCTTTCAATCAGCCCCAGCATTTT CSVVPPSFNQPQHF
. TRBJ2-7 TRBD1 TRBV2 TGTGCCAGCAGGGCAGGGGGCGAGTACGAGCAGTACTTC CASRAGGEYEQYF
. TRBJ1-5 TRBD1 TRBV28 TGTGCCAGCAGTTTATATCGACAGGGGAATCAGCCCCAGCATTTT CASSLYRQGNQPQHF
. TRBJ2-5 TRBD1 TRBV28 TGTGCCAGCAGTCCGGGACAGAGTCTACAAGAGACCCAGTACTTC CASSPGQSLQETQYF
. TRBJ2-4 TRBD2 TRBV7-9 TGTGCCAGCAGCCCGGCCGGACTAGGAGGGAGCATTCAGTACTTC CASSPAGLGGSIQYF
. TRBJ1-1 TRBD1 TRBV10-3 TGTGCCATCGGACAGGGGGGGACTGAAGCTTTCTTT CAIGQGGTEAFF
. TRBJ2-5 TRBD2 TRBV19 TGTGCCAGTAGTAAGGGACTAGACCAAGAGACCCAGTACTTC CASSKGLDQETQYF
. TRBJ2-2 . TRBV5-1 TGCGCCAGCCATTTGGGGGACCGCCGTTCGAACACCGGGGAGCTGTTTTTT CASHLGDRRSNTGELFF
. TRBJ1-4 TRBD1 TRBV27 TGTGCCAGCAGCAGAGGGACAGGGGTGGAAAAACTGTTTTTT CASSRGTGVEKLFF
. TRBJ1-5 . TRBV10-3 TGTGCCATCAGTGAGTCGGGAGGGGGAGAACATCAGCCCCAGCATTTT CAISESGGGEHQPQHF
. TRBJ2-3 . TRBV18 TGTGCCAGCTCACCACCGGGCAGAGCTAGCACAGATACGCAGTATTTT CASSPPGRASTDTQYF
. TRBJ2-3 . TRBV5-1 TGCGCCAGCAGCTTGGCCGGTAGTCTTCTGGGCACAGATACGCAGTATTTT CASSLAGSLLGTDTQYF
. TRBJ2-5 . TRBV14 TGTGCCAGCAGCCAAGATGAGTACGGGTACCAAGAGACCCAGTACTTC CASSQDEYGYQETQYF
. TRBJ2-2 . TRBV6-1 TGTGCCAGCAGTGAAGGACCGGGAGACCCTAAGGGCGGGGAGCTGTTTTTT CASSEGPGDPKGGELFF
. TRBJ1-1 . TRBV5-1 TGCGCCAGAATTTATAAGGGCCCCGGCCTAATGAACACTGAAGCTTTCTTT CARIYKGPGLMNTEAFF
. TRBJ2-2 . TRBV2 TGTGCCAGCAGTGGACAGGATCGGGAGCTGTTTTTT CASSGQDRELFF
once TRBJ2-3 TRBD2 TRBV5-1 TGCGCCAGCAGCCCCCTAGCGGGGGCTGGCACAGATACGCAGTATTTT CASSPLAGAGTDTQYF
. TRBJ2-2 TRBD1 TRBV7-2 TGTGCCAGCAGCTCCGGGACAGGGGTGGCCGGGGAGCTGTTTTTT CASSSGTGVAGELFF
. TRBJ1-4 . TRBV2 TGTGCCAGCAGTGAAGGGCCCAGAGGAGCAACTAATGAAAAACTGTTTTTT CASSEGPRGATNEKLFF
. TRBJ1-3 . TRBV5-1 TGCGCCAGCAGCGGAGGCACAGGTTCTGGAAACACCATATATTTT CASSGGTGSGNTIYF
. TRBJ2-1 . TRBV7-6 TGTGCCAGCACCGGAACTCCTGACAATGAGCAGTTCTTC CASTGTPDNEQFF
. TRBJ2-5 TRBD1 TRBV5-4 TGTGCCAGCAGCCCGACAGGGGAGCAAGAGACCCAGTACTTC CASSPTGEQETQYF
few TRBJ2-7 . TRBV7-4 TGTGCCAGCAGCACAATCCGGGACTCCTCCTACGAGCAGTACTTC CASSTIRDSSYEQYF
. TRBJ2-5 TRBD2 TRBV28 TGTGCCAGCAGTCATGTGGGACTAGCGGGGGACCCGACGAATAAAGAGACCCAGTACTTC CASSHVGLAGDPTNKETQYF
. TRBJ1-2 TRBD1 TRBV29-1 TGCAGCGACCTACGACAGGGGGCTGGTGGCTACACCTTC CSDLRQGAGGYTF
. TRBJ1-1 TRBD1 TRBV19 TGTGCCAGTACCCACTCGACAGGGATGAACACTGAAGCTTTCTTT CASTHSTGMNTEAFF
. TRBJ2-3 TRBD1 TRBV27 TGTGCCAGCAGTTTTGGGAGACAGGGAACAGATACGCAGTATTTT CASSFGRQGTDTQYF
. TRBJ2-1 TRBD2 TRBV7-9 TGTGCCAGCAGCTTAGGCGGGAGGGCCAACAATGAGCAGTTCTTC CASSLGGRANNEQFF
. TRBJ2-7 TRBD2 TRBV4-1 TGCGCCAGCAGCCCTTCGAGTAGCGGGACTTACGAGCAGTACTTC CASSPSSSGTYEQYF
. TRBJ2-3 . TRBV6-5 TGTGCCAGCAGCTTCCCCGGAACAGATACGCAGTATTTT CASSFPGTDTQYF
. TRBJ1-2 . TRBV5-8 TGTGCCAGCAGCCGGTACGATGGGGGCGCGCATGGCTACACCTTC CASSRYDGGAHGYTF
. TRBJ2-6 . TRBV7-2 TGTGCCAGCAGCCAAGCTACGGTCCGTGGGGCCAACGTCCTGACTTTC CASSQATVRGANVLTF
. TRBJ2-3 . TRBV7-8 TGTGCCAGCAGACGGGGGGCGAGCACAGATACGCAGTATTTT CASRRGASTDTQYF
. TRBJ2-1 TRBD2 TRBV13 TGTGCCAGCAGCTTGGTAAGCGGGGGGGGCTTGGATGAGCAGTTCTTC CASSLVSGGGLDEQFF
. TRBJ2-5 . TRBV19 TGTGCCAGTAGTCGGACCCGCGGAGTGGGTATCGAGACCCAGTACTTC CASSRTRGVGIETQYF
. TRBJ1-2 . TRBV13 TGTGCCAGCAGCCCAAGGGGTAGGGCCTATGGCTACACCTTC CASSPRGRAYGYTF
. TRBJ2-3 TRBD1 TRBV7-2 TGTGCCAGCAGCTTACGACAGGGTAGTCAGTATTTT CASSLRQGSQYF